This section outlines one TCR beta chain sequence together with its context. The data belong to a study of blood T cell repertoires in COVID-19. The CDR3 covers 14 residues. The V and J ends lost 5 bases and 6 bases respectively, with 16 bases between them. Germline CDR1 reads LNHNV; CDR2 reads YYDKDF (reference sequence). In the original workflow: Estimated nucleated cell counts came from reference gene primer amplification. TCRdb's copy holds only in-frame clones and misses some; the assay was immunoSEQ multiplex PCR. The DNA gave D and trimming, while V, J and clone size come from that table. Of 55,000 to 70,000 clones in the sample, almost 80% were seen once.

The chain joins TRBV15 to TRBJ1-1, with TRBD1 as a possible D gene (5 bases). The origin of this receptor is a man in his sixties with acute or convalescent COVID-19. Input material: peripheral blood. Here the CDR3 DNA reads TGTGCCACCAGCGGGTATACCGGGACTCCTGAAGCTTTCTTT. Its protein is CATSGYTGTPEAFF.